This T cell receptor (beta chain) came from a study of CD8 T cells in ankylosing spondylitis. Study-level points and caveats: In ankylosing spondylitis patients, matched synovial fluid reportedly showed significant enrichment of disease-linked clones. There was a TCR beta motif, made of several highly homologous variants, that appeared characteristic of ankylosing spondylitis blood.

There are many counts of this clonotype. Its matching antigen is unknown. Each CDR3 protein gets one entry after TCRdb re-called the 5' RACE reads with MiXCR. Among about 540,000 distinct CDR3 sequences listed, about an eighth were seen once. The CDR3 length is 15 residues. The germline gives CDR1 MGHDK, CDR2 SYGVNS. Trimming left V 1 base short and J 3 bases short, with 9 bases between. The sequenced sample was blood, either unsorted or a sorted T cell fraction (not recorded which). The receptor comes from a male donor with ankylosing spondylitis. The chain recombines TRBV25-1 with TRBJ2-2, with D perhaps TRBD1 (6 bases). In nucleotides, the CDR3 is TGTGCCAGCAGTGAATCGGACAGAGACACCGGGGAGCTGTTTTTT. Translated, it gives CASSESDRDTGELFF.